The 9 T cell receptor beta chains below come from one sample, sequenced in a study of blood T cells in healthy people across ages. Primers used in a second PCR of about 6 to 11 cycles were a sample-barcoded 5' primer and a J-beta primer mix. TCRdb recomputed calls from the 5' RACE reads with MiXCR, one row per CDR3 protein. The profile covers roughly 1,800,000 distinct CDR3 sequences, with approximately 50% appearing a single time and around 2.1% taken by the ten largest. Sequencing was carried out using blood. Every receptor here comes from a woman between 40 and 50 years old in good health.

The chain carries TRBV7-9 and TRBJ2-5; 9 bases agree with TRBD2. Germline assignment: CDR1 SEHNR and CDR2 FQNEAQ (reference sequence). V was clipped by 6 bases and J by 3 bases; unmatched bases: 8. The CDR3 covers 15 residues. This chain's CDR3 is CASRSLAGRKETQYF. Written as DNA, the CDR3 is TGTGCCAGCAGATCGCTAGCGGGGAGAAAAGAGACCCAGTACTTC. Full variable domain (outside the CDR3, taken from reference TRBV7-9 and TRBJ2-5): DTGVSQNPRHKITKRGQNVTFRCDPISEHNRLYWYRQTLGQGPEFLTYFQNEAQLEKSRLLSDRFSAERPKGSFSTLEIQRTEQGDSAMYLCASRSLAGRKETQYFGPGTRLLVL.

The chain is built from TRBV9 and TRBJ2-7, with 7 positions matching TRBD1. The CDR3 totals 18 residues. Germline assignment: CDR1 SGDLS and CDR2 YYNGEE. The V gene end was trimmed by 2 bases and the J gene end by 5 bases; junction bases not matched to a gene: 19. The CDR3 spells CASSVDRRGQVRAHEQYF. The DNA of the CDR3 is TGTGCCAGCAGCGTGGACCGAAGGGGGCAAGTCAGGGCCCACGAGCAGTACTTC.

This rearrangement joins TRBV10-3 to TRBJ2-3, with 7 nucleotides matching TRBD2. Per the germline V gene, CDR1 is ENHRY and CDR2 is SYGVKD. V dropped 3 bases and J dropped 1; count of bases not matched to a gene: 4. The CDR3 is 15 amino acids. CDR3 coding DNA: TGTGCCATCAGTGACTGGAGCGGGGGCACAGATACGCAGTATTTT. Translating gives CAISDWSGGTDTQYF.

This clonotype has a handful of counts. This chain links TRBV11-2 with TRBJ2-4; tentative D call: TRBD2 (5 bases). With 5 bases removed from V and 4 bases from J, the gap between germline ends came to 18 bases. The CDR3 runs 16 residues. Germline loops: CDR1 SGHAT, CDR2 FQNNGV. Written as DNA, the CDR3 is TGTGCCAGCAGCCATACGGACGGGATGTTAAAAAACATTCAGTACTTC. It is translated as CASSHTDGMLKNIQYF.

This clonotype showed up just a few times. The rearrangement uses TRBV7-2 and TRBJ2-1; a weak D match, TRBD1 (6 bases). This CDR3 has 19 residues. V gave up 7 bases and J gave up 5 bases, with 30 bases separating them. Germline values: CDR1 SGHTA, CDR2 FQGNSA. CDR3 residues: CASILDPLAQGWSDNEQFF. The CDR3 region has the DNA TGTGCCAGCATCCTAGACCCCCTTGCACAGGGATGGTCCGACAATGAGCAGTTCTTC.

The chain uses TRBV29-1 and TRBJ2-3, with D uncertain. CDR3 length equals 13 residues. Per the germline V gene, CDR1 is SQVTM and CDR2 is ANQGSEA. With 3 bases removed from V and 5 bases from J, the gap between germline ends came to 12 bases. CDR3 nucleotide sequence: TGCAGCGTTGACCCAGTTATTGAAGATACGCAGTATTTT. Encoded protein: CSVDPVIEDTQYF.

This clonotype was seen a single time. The chain is built from TRBV20-1 and TRBJ1-2, with TRBD1 matching over 7 bases. The CDR3 sequence is 12 residues long. Trimming removed 6 bases from V and 7 bases from J; junction bases left unmatched: 8. Germline V CDR1 and CDR2: DFQATT, SNEGSKA (reference sequence). CDR3 bases: TGCAGTGCCCAGGACAGGTTCGGTGGCTACACCTTC. This encodes CSAQDRFGGYTF.

The CDR3 loop reads CASSYSNPGVGEPQHF. As DNA, the CDR3 is TGTGCCAGCAGTTACTCGAACCCAGGGGTGGGGGAACCCCAGCATTTT. The chain is built from TRBV6-5 and TRBJ1-5; a weak D match, TRBD1 (6 bases). The V gene lost 0 bases and the J gene lost 10 bases, with 19 bases spanning the gap. Germline V gene sequence: CDR1 MNHEY, CDR2 SVGAGI. This CDR3 has 16 amino acids.

This clonotype was seen a few times. The chain carries TRBV11-1 and TRBJ1-2, with D possibly matching TRBD1 (6 bases). The CDR3 length is 13 residues. The V end was cut by 5 bases, the J end by 6 bases, with 13 bases between. The V gene's germline CDR1 is SGHAT and CDR2 FQDESV (reference sequence). CDR3: CASSATGIDGYTF. The CDR3 nucleotides are TGTGCCAGCAGCGCCACAGGGATCGATGGCTACACCTTC.